The next 3 T cell receptor beta chains were all read from a single sample in a study of tumor and adjacent non-tumor tissue in lung cancer (dated by TCRdb to 2016 to 2018). Bulk unsorted tissue served as the source for RNA extraction, and RNA quality was assessed using a NanoDrop ND-1000 and an Agilent 2100. Normal lung samples were distant non-tumor tissue taken more than 3 cm from the tumor edge. The library was produced with multiplex PCR. TCRdb shows the sequencer as Illumina HiSeq 2500. TCRbeta libraries were constructed through three rounds of nested PCR with primers (Table S4) according to protocols adapted from ARM-PCR. Using fastp at Q25 and MiXCR, TCRdb reprocessed the public reads and kept productive beta chains. Under each unique CDR3 protein, matching rows form one entry showing the most common genes and DNA. This sample gives approximately 110,000 distinct CDR3 sequences in total; 60% to 70% of them show up just once. The ten largest clonotypes hold 15% to 20% of the sample.

The sequencing input was distant non-tumor lung tissue. These receptors all come from a man aged 55 to 70 with non-small cell lung cancer.

About this clonotype itself: One end of the junction varies from germline; a read error may be responsible. The chain has TRBV6-1 and TRBJ2-3; weak D call: TRBD1 (7 bases). The CDR3 extends over 16 amino acids. CDR1 is MNHNS, CDR2 SASEGT, per germline. DNA of the CDR3: TGTGCCAGCAGCCTCGACAGGGCTAGCGTGACAGATACGCAATATTTT. Protein: CASSLDRASVTDTQYF.

Notes on this clonotype: A single base separates this from a much larger clone, so it may be a read error. The chain couples TRBV6-1 to TRBJ2-7; D ambiguous. V lost 2 bases and J lost 8, with 10 bases in between. The CDR3 contains 12 residues. Germline V gene data show CDR1 as MNHNS and CDR2 as SASEGT. DNA for the CDR3: TGTGCCAGCAGTGAACCTGCTCCCCAGCAGTACTTC. It encodes CASSEPAPQQYF.

On this clonotype itself: Being one base from a much bigger clone, this may be a read error. The gene calls are TRBV6-6 and TRBJ2-7; D may be TRBD1 (6 bases). This CDR3 has 15 residues. CDR1 MNHNY and CDR2 SVGAGI come from the germline V gene (reference sequence). The ends were cut back, 7 bases at V and 3 bases at J, with 19 bases in the middle. The CDR3 here is CASIPGQLTNYEQYF. CDR3 DNA: TGTGCCAGCATTCCCGGACAGCTTACAAACTACGAGCAGTACTTC.